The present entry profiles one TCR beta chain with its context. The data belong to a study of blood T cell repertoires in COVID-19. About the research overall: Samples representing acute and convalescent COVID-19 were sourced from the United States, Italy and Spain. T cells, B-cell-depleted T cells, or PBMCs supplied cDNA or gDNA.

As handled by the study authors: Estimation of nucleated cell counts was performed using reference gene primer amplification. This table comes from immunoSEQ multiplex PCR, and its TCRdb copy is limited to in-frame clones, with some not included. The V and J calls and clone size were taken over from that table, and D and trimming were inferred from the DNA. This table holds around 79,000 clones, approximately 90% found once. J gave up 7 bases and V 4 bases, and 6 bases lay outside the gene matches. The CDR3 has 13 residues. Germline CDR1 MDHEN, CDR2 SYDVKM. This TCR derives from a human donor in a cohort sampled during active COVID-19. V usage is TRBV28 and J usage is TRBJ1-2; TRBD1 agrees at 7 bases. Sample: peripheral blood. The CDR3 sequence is CASSSYRGSGYTF. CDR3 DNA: TGTGCCAGCAGTTCTTACAGGGGAAGTGGCTACACCTTC.